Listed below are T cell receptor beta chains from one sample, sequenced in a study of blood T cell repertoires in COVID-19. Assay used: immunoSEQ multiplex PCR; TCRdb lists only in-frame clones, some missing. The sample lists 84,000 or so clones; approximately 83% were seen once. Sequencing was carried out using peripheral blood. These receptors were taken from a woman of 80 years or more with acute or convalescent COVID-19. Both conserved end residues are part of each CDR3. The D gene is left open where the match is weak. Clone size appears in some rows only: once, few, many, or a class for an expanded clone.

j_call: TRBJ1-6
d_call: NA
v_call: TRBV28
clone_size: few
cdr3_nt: TGTGCCAGCAGGGACTATAGTTCACCCCTCCACTTT
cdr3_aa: CASRDYSSPLHF

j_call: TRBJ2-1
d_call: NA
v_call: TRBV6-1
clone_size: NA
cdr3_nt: TGTGCCAGCAGTGAAGCGCTTCTTATCGGGAGTCGGAATGAGCAGTTCTTC
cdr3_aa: CASSEALLIGSRNEQFF

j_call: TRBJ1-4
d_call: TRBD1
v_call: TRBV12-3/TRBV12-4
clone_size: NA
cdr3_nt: TGTGCCAGCGGGGGGACAGATGAAAAACTGTTTTTT
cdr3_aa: CASGGTDEKLFF

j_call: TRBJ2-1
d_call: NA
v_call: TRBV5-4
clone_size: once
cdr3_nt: TGTGCCAGCAGCTGGTTGGAGGAGCAGTTCTTC
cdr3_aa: CASSWLEEQFF

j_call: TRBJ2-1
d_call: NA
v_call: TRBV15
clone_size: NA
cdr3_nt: TGTGCCACCAGCAGAGATTCTGGGTCGACTCTCCGGAATGAGCAGTTCTTC
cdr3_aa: CATSRDSGSTLRNEQFF

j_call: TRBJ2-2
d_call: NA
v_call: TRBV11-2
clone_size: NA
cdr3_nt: TGTGCCAGCAGCCAGGGCAGGGTCACCGGGGAGCTGTTTTTT
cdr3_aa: CASSQGRVTGELFF

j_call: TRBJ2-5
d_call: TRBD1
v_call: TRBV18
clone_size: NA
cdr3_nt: TGTGCCAGCTCACCGGCGAATTCAGGGGGCAGGGAGACCCAGTACTTC
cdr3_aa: CASSPANSGGRETQYF

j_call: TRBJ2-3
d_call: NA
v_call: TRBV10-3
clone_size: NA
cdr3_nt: TGTGCCATCAGTGAGACTCGCACAGATACGCAGTATTTT
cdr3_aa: CAISETRTDTQYF

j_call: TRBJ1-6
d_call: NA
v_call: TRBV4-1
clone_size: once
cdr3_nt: TGCGCCAGCAGCCAAGGAAGGGAGGCTTCACCCCTCCACTTT
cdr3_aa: CASSQGREASPLHF

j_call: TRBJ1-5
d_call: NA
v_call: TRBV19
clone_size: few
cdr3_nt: TGTGCCAGTAGTACACAAACAGGGATCGGACCCCAGCATTTT
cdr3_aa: CASSTQTGIGPQHF

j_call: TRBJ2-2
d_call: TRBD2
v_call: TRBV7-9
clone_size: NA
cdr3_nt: TGTGCCAGCCCGCGGGGGGCGGGAGACACCGGGGAGCTGTTTTTT
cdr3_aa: CASPRGAGDTGELFF

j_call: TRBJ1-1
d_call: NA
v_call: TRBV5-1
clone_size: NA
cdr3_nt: TGCGCCAGCAGAGGGGCAAGGGGTCGTGCCACTGAAGCTTTCTTT
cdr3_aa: CASRGARGRATEAFF

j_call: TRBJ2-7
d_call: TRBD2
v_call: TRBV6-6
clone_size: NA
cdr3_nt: TGTGCCAGCAGTTACTCGAGAGCGGGAGCCTTCGACGAGCAGTACTTC
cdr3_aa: CASSYSRAGAFDEQYF

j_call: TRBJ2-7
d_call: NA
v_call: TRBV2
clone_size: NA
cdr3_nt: TGTGCCAGCAGTCGCCAGGGGCCAACCTACGAGCAGTACTTC
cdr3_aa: CASSRQGPTYEQYF

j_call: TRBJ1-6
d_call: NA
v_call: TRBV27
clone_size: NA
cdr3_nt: TGTGCCGGTCCAGGGGCCCAATACAATTCACCCCTCCACTTT
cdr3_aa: CAGPGAQYNSPLHF

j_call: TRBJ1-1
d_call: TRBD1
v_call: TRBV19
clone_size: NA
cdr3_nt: TGTGCCTCCATGGGACAGGGGGGCACTGAAGCTTTCTTT
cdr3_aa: CASMGQGGTEAFF

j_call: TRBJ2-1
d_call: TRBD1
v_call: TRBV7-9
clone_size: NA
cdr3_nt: TGTGCCAGCAGGGCCGGGACAGGGGAGGTCAATGAGCAGTTCTTC
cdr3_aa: CASRAGTGEVNEQFF

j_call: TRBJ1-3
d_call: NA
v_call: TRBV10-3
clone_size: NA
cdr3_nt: TGTGCCATCAGTGAGTCACACAGGGCCCTCTCTGGAAACACCATATATTTT
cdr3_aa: CAISESHRALSGNTIYF

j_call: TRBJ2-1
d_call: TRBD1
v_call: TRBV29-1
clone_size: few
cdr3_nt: TGCAGCACCTCTCCCGGGACAGGGGGCTACAATGAGCAGTTCTTC
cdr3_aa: CSTSPGTGGYNEQFF

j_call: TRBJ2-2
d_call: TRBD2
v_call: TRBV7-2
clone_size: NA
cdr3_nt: TGTGCCAGCAGCCGTACTAGCGGGAGGGCCGGCGGGGAGCTGTTTTTT
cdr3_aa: CASSRTSGRAGGELFF

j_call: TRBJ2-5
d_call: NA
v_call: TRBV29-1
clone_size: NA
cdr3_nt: TGCAGCGTACTACTGGTTCAAGAGACCCAGTACTTC
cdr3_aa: CSVLLVQETQYF

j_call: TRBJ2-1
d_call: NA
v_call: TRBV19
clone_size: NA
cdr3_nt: TGTGCCAGTAGTAATCAGCAGGGAGGTCTGAACAATGAGCAGTTCTTC
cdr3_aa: CASSNQQGGLNNEQFF

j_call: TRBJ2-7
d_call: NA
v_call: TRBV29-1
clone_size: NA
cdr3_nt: TGCAGCGTTGAAATTTCATACGAGCAGTACTTC
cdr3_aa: CSVEISYEQYF

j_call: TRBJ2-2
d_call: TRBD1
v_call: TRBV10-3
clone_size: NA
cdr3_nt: TGTGCCATCAGTGATGGGACAGGGTTCGGGGAGCTGTTTTTT
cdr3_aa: CAISDGTGFGELFF

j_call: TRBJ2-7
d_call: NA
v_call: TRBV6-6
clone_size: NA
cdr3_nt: TGTGCCAGCAGTTATACAAGACTGACGGACTCCTACGAGCAGTACTTC
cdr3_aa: CASSYTRLTDSYEQYF

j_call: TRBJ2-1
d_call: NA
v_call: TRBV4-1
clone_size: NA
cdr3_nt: TGCGCCAGCAGCCCTAATCGGTTCAGGGACAATGAGCAGTTCTTC
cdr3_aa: CASSPNRFRDNEQFF

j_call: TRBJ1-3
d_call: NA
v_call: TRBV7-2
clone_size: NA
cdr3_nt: TGTGCCAGCAGCGCGCGCCGGGACATAAGCTCTGGAAACACCATATATTTT
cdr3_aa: CASSARRDISSGNTIYF

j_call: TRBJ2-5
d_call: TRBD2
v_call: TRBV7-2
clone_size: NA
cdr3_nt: TGTGCCAGCAGCTTAGGGGCAGGACTAGCGGGATACGGGGAGACCCAGTACTTC
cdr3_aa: CASSLGAGLAGYGETQYF

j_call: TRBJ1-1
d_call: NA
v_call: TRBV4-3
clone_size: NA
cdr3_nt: TGCGCCAGCAGCCAAGATGTGAGGCTGACTGAAGCTTTCTTT
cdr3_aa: CASSQDVRLTEAFF

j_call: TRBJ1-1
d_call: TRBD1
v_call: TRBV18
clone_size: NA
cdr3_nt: TGTGCCAGCTCCCAAGGACAGGGGGGCACTGAAGCTTTCTTT
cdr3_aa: CASSQGQGGTEAFF

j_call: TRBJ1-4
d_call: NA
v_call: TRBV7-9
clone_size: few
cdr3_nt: TGTGCCAGCAGCACCGAGGGGGGGGCTCTGGAAAAACTGTTTTTT
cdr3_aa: CASSTEGGALEKLFF

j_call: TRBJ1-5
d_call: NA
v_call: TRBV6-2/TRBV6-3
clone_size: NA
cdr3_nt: TGTGCCAGCAGTTCTAGGATCCCTAGTCGTCAGCCCCAGCATTTT
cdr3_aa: CASSSRIPSRQPQHF

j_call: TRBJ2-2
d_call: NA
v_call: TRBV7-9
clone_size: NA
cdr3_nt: TGTGCCAGCAGCTCTAGGTATACAGGGATCTTCAACACCGGGGAGCTGTTTTTT
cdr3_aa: CASSSRYTGIFNTGELFF

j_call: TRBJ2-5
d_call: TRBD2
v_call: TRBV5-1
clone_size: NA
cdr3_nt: TGCGCCAGCAGCCTAGGACTAGCGGGGCAAGAGACCCAGTACTTC
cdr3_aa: CASSLGLAGQETQYF

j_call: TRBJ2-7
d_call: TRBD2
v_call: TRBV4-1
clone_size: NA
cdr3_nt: TGCGCCAGCAGCCAAGAGTCTAGCGGGAGATCCTACGAGCAGTACTTC
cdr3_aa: CASSQESSGRSYEQYF

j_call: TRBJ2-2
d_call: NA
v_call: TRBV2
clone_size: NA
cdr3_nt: TGTGCCAGCAGTGTGTCGCGGGCGTCCGCCGGGGAGCTGTTTTTT
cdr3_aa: CASSVSRASAGELFF

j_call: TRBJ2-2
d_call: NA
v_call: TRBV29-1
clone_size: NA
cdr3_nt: TGCAGCGTTGGACGGGAGTACACCGGGGAGCTGTTTTTT
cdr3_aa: CSVGREYTGELFF

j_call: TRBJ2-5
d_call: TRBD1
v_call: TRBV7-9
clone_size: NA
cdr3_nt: TGTGCCAGCAGCTTAGGGGCAGGGGGCGCGGGAGAGACCCAGTACTTC
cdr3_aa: CASSLGAGGAGETQYF

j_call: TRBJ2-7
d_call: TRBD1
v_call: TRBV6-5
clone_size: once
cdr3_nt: TGTGCCAGCAGTCCAGCGAGACAGGGGCTTTACGAGCAGTACTTC
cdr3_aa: CASSPARQGLYEQYF

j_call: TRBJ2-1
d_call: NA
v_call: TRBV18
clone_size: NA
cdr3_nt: TGTGCCAGCTCACCGATGCGGGACTCCTACAATGAGCAGTTCTTC
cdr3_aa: CASSPMRDSYNEQFF

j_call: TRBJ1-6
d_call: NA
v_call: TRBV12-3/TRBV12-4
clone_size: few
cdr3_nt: TGTGCCAGCAGTCCCTCACAAAGTTCACCCCTCCACTTT
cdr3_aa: CASSPSQSSPLHF

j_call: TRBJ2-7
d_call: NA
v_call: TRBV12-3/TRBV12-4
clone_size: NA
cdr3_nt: TGTGCCAGCAGTTTAAGCGGGCCCTTTCGGTACTTC
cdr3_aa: CASSLSGPFRYF

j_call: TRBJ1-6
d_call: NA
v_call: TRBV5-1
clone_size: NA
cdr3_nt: TGCGCCAGCAGGCGGGCCGGGACTCCTAATTCACCCCTCCACTTT
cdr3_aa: CASRRAGTPNSPLHF

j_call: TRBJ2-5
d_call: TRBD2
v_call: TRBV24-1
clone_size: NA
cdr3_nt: TGTGCCACCAGTGATCCCCTAGCGGGAGGGGAGACCCAGTACTTC
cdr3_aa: CATSDPLAGGETQYF

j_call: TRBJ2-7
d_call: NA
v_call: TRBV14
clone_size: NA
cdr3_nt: TGTGCCAGCAGCCCCTTGGGGCTAGCGTTGTACTTC
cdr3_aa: CASSPLGLALYF

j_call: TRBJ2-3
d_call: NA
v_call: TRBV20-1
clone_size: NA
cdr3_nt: TGCAGTGTAGAAACGCAGTATTTT
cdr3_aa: CSVETQYF

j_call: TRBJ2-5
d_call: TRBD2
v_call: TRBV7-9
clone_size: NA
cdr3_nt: TGTGCCAGCAGAGCGGGAGGTGGGGAGACCCAGTACTTC
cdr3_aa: CASRAGGGETQYF

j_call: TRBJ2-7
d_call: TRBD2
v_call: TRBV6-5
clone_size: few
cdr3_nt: TGTGCCAGCAGTTACCAAGCGGGAGCCTACGAGCAGTACTTC
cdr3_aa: CASSYQAGAYEQYF

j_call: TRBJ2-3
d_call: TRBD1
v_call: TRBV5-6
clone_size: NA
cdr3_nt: TGTGCCAGCAGCTTAAGGACAGGGGGGGCCTCAGATACGCAGTATTTT
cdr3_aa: CASSLRTGGASDTQYF

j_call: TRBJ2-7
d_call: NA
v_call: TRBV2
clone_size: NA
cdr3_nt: TGTGCCAGCAAATGGACTGGAGACTACGAGCAGTACTTC
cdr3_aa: CASKWTGDYEQYF

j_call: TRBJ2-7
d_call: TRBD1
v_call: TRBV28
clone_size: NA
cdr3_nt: TGTGCCAGCAGTTCACCAGGGGGCGTTATCCACGAGCAGTACTTC
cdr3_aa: CASSSPGGVIHEQYF

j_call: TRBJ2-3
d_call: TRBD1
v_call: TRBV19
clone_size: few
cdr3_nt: TGTGCCAGTAGTATGGACAGGGCAGGCGATACGCAGTATTTT
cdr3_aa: CASSMDRAGDTQYF

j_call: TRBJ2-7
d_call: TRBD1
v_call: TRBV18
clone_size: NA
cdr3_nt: TGTGCCAGCTCACCCGGACAGGGGTCGACCTACGAGCAGTACTTC
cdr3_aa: CASSPGQGSTYEQYF

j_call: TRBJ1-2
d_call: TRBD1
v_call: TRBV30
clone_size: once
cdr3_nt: TGTGCCTGGGGTACCGGGACAGGGATCGATAACTATGGCTACACCTTC
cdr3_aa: CAWGTGTGIDNYGYTF

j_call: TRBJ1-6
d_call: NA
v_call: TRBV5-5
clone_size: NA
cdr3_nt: TGTGCCAGCAGTCTAGGTTCACCGCGGTCTAACTCACCCCTCCACTTT
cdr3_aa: CASSLGSPRSNSPLHF

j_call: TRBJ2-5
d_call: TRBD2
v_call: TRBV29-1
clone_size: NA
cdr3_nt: TGCAGCGTTCTTAGCGGGCAAGAGACCCAGTACTTC
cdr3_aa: CSVLSGQETQYF

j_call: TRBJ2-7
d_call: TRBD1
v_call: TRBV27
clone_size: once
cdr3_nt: TGTGCCAGCAGTTCATTCCAGGGGGCCTACGAGCAGTACTTC
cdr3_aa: CASSSFQGAYEQYF